Listed below are T cell receptor beta chains from one sample, sequenced in a study of vaccination effects on CD4 cells after COVID-19. These receptors' targets are unknown. Libraries were prepared by immunoSEQ multiplex PCR; TCRdb keeps only in-frame clonotypes and omits some of them. The sample shows 45,000 to 55,000 clones, 65% to 75% of them seen only once. The source was CD4+ T cells from PBMCs cultured without peptide, collected after COVID-19 vaccination. All receptors derive from a human donor who had a prior SARS-CoV-2 infection. Both conserved end residues are part of each CDR3. The order of the fields is CDR3 length, D gene, J gene, V gene, clone size, CDR3 DNA, CDR3 protein. The D gene is left open where the match is weak. Only part of the rows carry a size: once, few, many, or a class if the clone is expanded.

CDR3 length: 13; D gene: -; J gene: TRBJ1-1; V gene: TRBV19; clone size: -; CDR3 DNA: TGTGCCAGTATTAGGGGGATTAACACTGAAGCTTTCTTT; CDR3 protein: CASIRGINTEAFF
CDR3 length: 15; D gene: -; J gene: TRBJ2-2; V gene: TRBV5-1; clone size: -; CDR3 DNA: TGCGCCAGCAGCTTAACAGGGCCACGCACCGGGGAGCTGTTTTTT; CDR3 protein: CASSLTGPRTGELFF
CDR3 length: 16; D gene: TRBD1; J gene: TRBJ2-2; V gene: TRBV11-3; clone size: -; CDR3 DNA: TGTGCCAGCAGTTCACGGACAGGGGGCGGCACCGGGGAGCTGTTTTTT; CDR3 protein: CASSSRTGGGTGELFF
CDR3 length: 12; D gene: -; J gene: TRBJ2-3; V gene: TRBV2; clone size: -; CDR3 DNA: TGTGCCAGCAGTGACGACACAGATACGCAGTATTTT; CDR3 protein: CASSDDTDTQYF
CDR3 length: 16; D gene: -; J gene: TRBJ2-2; V gene: TRBV4-1; clone size: -; CDR3 DNA: TGCGCCAGCAGCCCCCTCCCCAGGGGTAGGGCCGGGGAGCTGTTTTTT; CDR3 protein: CASSPLPRGRAGELFF
CDR3 length: 16; D gene: TRBD2; J gene: TRBJ2-1; V gene: TRBV2; clone size: -; CDR3 DNA: TGTGCCAGCACCGGCGCTAGATGGGGGGGTAACAATGAGCAGTTCTTC; CDR3 protein: CASTGARWGGNNEQFF
CDR3 length: 13; D gene: -; J gene: TRBJ2-5; V gene: TRBV7-9; clone size: -; CDR3 DNA: TGTGCCAGCAGCTTGTCTGGGCGAGAGACCCAGTACTTC; CDR3 protein: CASSLSGRETQYF
CDR3 length: 17; D gene: TRBD2; J gene: TRBJ2-5; V gene: TRBV5-4; clone size: -; CDR3 DNA: TGTGCCAGCAGCGCCCGGGCGGTAGCGGGGGGGGGAGAGACCCAGTACTTC; CDR3 protein: CASSARAVAGGGETQYF
CDR3 length: 16; D gene: TRBD2; J gene: TRBJ2-1; V gene: TRBV5-1; clone size: -; CDR3 DNA: TGCGCCAGCAGCTTGGGAGTGACTAGCGGGTACAATGAGCAGTTCTTC; CDR3 protein: CASSLGVTSGYNEQFF
CDR3 length: 16; D gene: TRBD2; J gene: TRBJ2-7; V gene: TRBV14; clone size: -; CDR3 DNA: TGTGCCAGCAGCCAAGAAGTGGGGACTAGCAGATTAGAGCAGTACTTC; CDR3 protein: CASSQEVGTSRLEQYF
CDR3 length: 16; D gene: TRBD2; J gene: TRBJ2-3; V gene: TRBV28; clone size: -; CDR3 DNA: TGTGCCAGCATAAGGGCGGGAGAGTTTGTCACAGATACGCAGTATTTT; CDR3 protein: CASIRAGEFVTDTQYF
CDR3 length: 16; D gene: TRBD2; J gene: TRBJ2-3; V gene: TRBV6-5; clone size: -; CDR3 DNA: TGTGCCAGCAGTTACGAGCTAGCGGGAGACATAGATACGCAGTATTTT; CDR3 protein: CASSYELAGDIDTQYF
CDR3 length: 17; D gene: -; J gene: TRBJ1-5; V gene: TRBV19; clone size: -; CDR3 DNA: TGTGCCAGTAGTATTTGGACACCTATTCTTAGCAATCAGCCCCAGCATTTT; CDR3 protein: CASSIWTPILSNQPQHF
CDR3 length: 15; D gene: -; J gene: TRBJ1-4; V gene: TRBV7-9; clone size: -; CDR3 DNA: TGTGCCAGCAGCCCACTCCCGGAGACAAATGAAAAACTGTTTTTT; CDR3 protein: CASSPLPETNEKLFF
CDR3 length: 15; D gene: TRBD2; J gene: TRBJ2-4; V gene: TRBV6-5; clone size: -; CDR3 DNA: TGTGCCAGCCTACTAGCGGGGGTAGCCAAAAACATTCAGTACTTC; CDR3 protein: CASLLAGVAKNIQYF
CDR3 length: 16; D gene: TRBD2; J gene: TRBJ2-7; V gene: TRBV4-2; clone size: -; CDR3 DNA: TGTGCCAGCAGCCAACGAGGGACTAGCACACCTTACGAGCAGTACTTC; CDR3 protein: CASSQRGTSTPYEQYF
CDR3 length: 14; D gene: -; J gene: TRBJ1-6; V gene: TRBV23-1; clone size: once; CDR3 DNA: TGCGCCATTAGGGCGGACGGTTGTAATTCACCCCTCCACTTT; CDR3 protein: CAIRADGCNSPLHF
CDR3 length: 15; D gene: -; J gene: TRBJ2-7; V gene: TRBV2; clone size: -; CDR3 DNA: TGTGCCAGCAGTGTGGGGTTGACACAAGCCTACGAGCAGTACTTC; CDR3 protein: CASSVGLTQAYEQYF
CDR3 length: 15; D gene: TRBD2; J gene: TRBJ2-7; V gene: TRBV5-4; clone size: -; CDR3 DNA: TGTGCCAGCAGCTTCGGTAGCGGGGGCTCCTACGAGCAGTACTTC; CDR3 protein: CASSFGSGGSYEQYF
CDR3 length: 17; D gene: -; J gene: TRBJ2-1; V gene: TRBV6-2/TRBV6-3; clone size: -; CDR3 DNA: TGTGCCAGCAGTGACCCTGACGGAGGGTGGTCCTACAATGAGCAGTTCTTC; CDR3 protein: CASSDPDGGWSYNEQFF
CDR3 length: 13; D gene: TRBD2; J gene: TRBJ2-7; V gene: TRBV29-1; clone size: -; CDR3 DNA: TGCAGCGTTGGCCCTAGCGGGCAAGACGAGCAGTACTTC; CDR3 protein: CSVGPSGQDEQYF
CDR3 length: 16; D gene: TRBD2; J gene: TRBJ2-1; V gene: TRBV9; clone size: -; CDR3 DNA: TGTGCCAGCAGCGTAGGACTAGCAGTCTCCTACAATGAGCAGTTCTTC; CDR3 protein: CASSVGLAVSYNEQFF
CDR3 length: 15; D gene: TRBD1; J gene: TRBJ1-2; V gene: TRBV5-6; clone size: -; CDR3 DNA: TGTGCCAGCAGACTAACAGGGGGCTTCGACTATGGCTACACCTTC; CDR3 protein: CASRLTGGFDYGYTF
CDR3 length: 16; D gene: -; J gene: TRBJ2-7; V gene: TRBV5-6; clone size: -; CDR3 DNA: TGTGCCAGCAGCCTCCGGAGCCGGGGAAACTCCTACGAGCAGTACTTC; CDR3 protein: CASSLRSRGNSYEQYF
CDR3 length: 16; D gene: TRBD2; J gene: TRBJ2-3; V gene: TRBV4-1; clone size: once; CDR3 DNA: TGCGCCAGCAGCCTTATTAGCGGGGCTGTCACAGATACGCAGTATTTT; CDR3 protein: CASSLISGAVTDTQYF
CDR3 length: 15; D gene: -; J gene: TRBJ1-4; V gene: TRBV7-9; clone size: -; CDR3 DNA: TGTGCCAGCAGCACCCTGGGTGCAACTAATGAAAAACTGTTTTTT; CDR3 protein: CASSTLGATNEKLFF
CDR3 length: 15; D gene: TRBD1; J gene: TRBJ1-4; V gene: TRBV2; clone size: -; CDR3 DNA: TGTGCCAGCAGTGAAATGGGACAGGGGAATGAAAAACTGTTTTTT; CDR3 protein: CASSEMGQGNEKLFF
CDR3 length: 15; D gene: -; J gene: TRBJ1-1; V gene: TRBV18; clone size: -; CDR3 DNA: TGTGCCAGCTCACCAGTAAGGGGATCGGGCACTGAAGCTTTCTTT; CDR3 protein: CASSPVRGSGTEAFF
CDR3 length: 16; D gene: -; J gene: TRBJ1-1; V gene: TRBV18; clone size: -; CDR3 DNA: TGTGCCAGCTCGCCCTGGGGTCTAGACGGTGGCACTGAAGCTTTCTTT; CDR3 protein: CASSPWGLDGGTEAFF
CDR3 length: 15; D gene: -; J gene: TRBJ1-5; V gene: TRBV21-1; clone size: few; CDR3 DNA: TGTGCCAGGCGGAAACAGGGGGATAGCAATCAGCCCCAGCATTTT; CDR3 protein: CARRKQGDSNQPQHF
CDR3 length: 17; D gene: TRBD1; J gene: TRBJ1-2; V gene: TRBV12-5; clone size: -; CDR3 DNA: TGTGCTAGTGGTTTGGTTCTAGGGACAGCTTTTGATAATGGCTACACCTTC; CDR3 protein: CASGLVLGTAFDNGYTF
CDR3 length: 16; D gene: TRBD1; J gene: TRBJ2-1; V gene: TRBV4-3; clone size: -; CDR3 DNA: TGCGCCAGCAGCCAAGAGGTGGGCAGGGGGCACAATGAGCAGTTCTTC; CDR3 protein: CASSQEVGRGHNEQFF
CDR3 length: 14; D gene: -; J gene: TRBJ2-7; V gene: TRBV7-2; clone size: -; CDR3 DNA: TGTGCCAGCAGCCGGGACTTCCACCTGGGCGAGCAGTACTTC; CDR3 protein: CASSRDFHLGEQYF
CDR3 length: 15; D gene: TRBD1; J gene: TRBJ1-6; V gene: TRBV2; clone size: -; CDR3 DNA: TGTGCCAGCAGTGCGGAGACAGGGCCGCACTCACCCCTCCACTTT; CDR3 protein: CASSAETGPHSPLHF
CDR3 length: 14; D gene: -; J gene: TRBJ1-6; V gene: TRBV10-3; clone size: few; CDR3 DNA: TGTGCCATCAGGGTGTCCCTGGATAATTCACCCCTCCACTTT; CDR3 protein: CAIRVSLDNSPLHF
CDR3 length: 13; D gene: -; J gene: TRBJ1-1; V gene: TRBV30; clone size: -; CDR3 DNA: TGTGCCTGTAAATCCGGGACCTACACTGAAGCTTTCTTT; CDR3 protein: CACKSGTYTEAFF
CDR3 length: 18; D gene: TRBD2; J gene: TRBJ2-1; V gene: TRBV5-1; clone size: -; CDR3 DNA: TGCGCCAGCAGCTATCGGTGGCTAGCGGGGGCTTCCTACAATGAGCAGTTCTTC; CDR3 protein: CASSYRWLAGASYNEQFF
CDR3 length: 14; D gene: -; J gene: TRBJ1-1; V gene: TRBV19; clone size: -; CDR3 DNA: TGTGCCAGTAGTATAGTTAAACGGAACACTGAAGCTTTCTTT; CDR3 protein: CASSIVKRNTEAFF
CDR3 length: 14; D gene: TRBD1; J gene: TRBJ2-7; V gene: TRBV18; clone size: few; CDR3 DNA: TGTGCCAGCTCACCCTTAGGACAGGTCTACGAGCAGTACTTC; CDR3 protein: CASSPLGQVYEQYF
CDR3 length: 12; D gene: TRBD1; J gene: TRBJ1-1; V gene: TRBV18; clone size: -; CDR3 DNA: TGTGCCAGCTCACCTCGGACAGGTGAAGCTTTCTTT; CDR3 protein: CASSPRTGEAFF
CDR3 length: 15; D gene: -; J gene: TRBJ2-2; V gene: TRBV9; clone size: -; CDR3 DNA: TGTGCCAGCAGTGATAATGCTAGAACCCACCGGGAGCTGTTTTTT; CDR3 protein: CASSDNARTHRELFF
CDR3 length: 15; D gene: -; J gene: TRBJ2-2; V gene: TRBV6-5; clone size: -; CDR3 DNA: TGTGCCAGCGGGGTGCTTGGCATTGACACCGGGGAGCTGTTTTTT; CDR3 protein: CASGVLGIDTGELFF
CDR3 length: 14; D gene: -; J gene: TRBJ2-7; V gene: TRBV5-4; clone size: -; CDR3 DNA: TGTGCCAGCAGGCCGGGAGCGACCTCCTACGAGCAGTACTTC; CDR3 protein: CASRPGATSYEQYF
CDR3 length: 15; D gene: -; J gene: TRBJ1-6; V gene: TRBV9; clone size: -; CDR3 DNA: TGTGCCAGCAGCGTAGCTCCAGGGAGAAATTCACCCCTCCACTTT; CDR3 protein: CASSVAPGRNSPLHF
CDR3 length: 13; D gene: -; J gene: TRBJ1-6; V gene: TRBV15; clone size: -; CDR3 DNA: TGTGCCACCAGCAGAGATAGAATCTCACCCCTCCACTTT; CDR3 protein: CATSRDRISPLHF
CDR3 length: 12; D gene: -; J gene: TRBJ2-5; V gene: TRBV3-1/TRBV3-2; clone size: -; CDR3 DNA: TGTGCCAGCAGCCAAGTTTGGGGGGCCCAGTACTTC; CDR3 protein: CASSQVWGAQYF
CDR3 length: 15; D gene: TRBD1; J gene: TRBJ1-1; V gene: TRBV4-2; clone size: -; CDR3 DNA: TGTGCCAGCAGCCTACGACAGGGCTACAACACTGAAGCTTTCTTT; CDR3 protein: CASSLRQGYNTEAFF
CDR3 length: 15; D gene: -; J gene: TRBJ2-7; V gene: TRBV6-5; clone size: -; CDR3 DNA: TGTGCCAGCAGAAATCTACAGGGCCACTCCTACGAGCAGTACTTC; CDR3 protein: CASRNLQGHSYEQYF
CDR3 length: 11; D gene: -; J gene: TRBJ1-5; V gene: TRBV12-3/TRBV12-4; clone size: few; CDR3 DNA: TGTGCCAGCAGTTTAGGGCAGCCCCAGCATTTT; CDR3 protein: CASSLGQPQHF
CDR3 length: 12; D gene: -; J gene: TRBJ1-2; V gene: TRBV5-5; clone size: -; CDR3 DNA: TGTGCCAGCAGCTTGGCTCGGGGGGGCTACACCTTC; CDR3 protein: CASSLARGGYTF
CDR3 length: 13; D gene: -; J gene: TRBJ2-5; V gene: TRBV6-5; clone size: -; CDR3 DNA: TGTGCCAGCAGTTACGGAAGCTTCGAGACCCAGTACTTC; CDR3 protein: CASSYGSFETQYF
CDR3 length: 15; D gene: TRBD2; J gene: TRBJ2-2; V gene: TRBV7-9; clone size: -; CDR3 DNA: TGTGCCAGCAGCTTATTCGGGGGGGAGACCGGGGAGCTGTTTTTT; CDR3 protein: CASSLFGGETGELFF
CDR3 length: 16; D gene: -; J gene: TRBJ2-7; V gene: TRBV5-4; clone size: -; CDR3 DNA: TGTGCCAGCAGCTCCGGGAGTTATCTCATACGAGCTGAGCAGTACTTC; CDR3 protein: CASSSGSYLIRAEQYF
CDR3 length: 19; D gene: TRBD2; J gene: TRBJ2-5; V gene: TRBV20-1; clone size: -; CDR3 DNA: TGCAGTGCTAGTCCACCCCTAGGGACTAGCGGGGGATTCCAAGAGACCCAGTACTTC; CDR3 protein: CSASPPLGTSGGFQETQYF
CDR3 length: 19; D gene: TRBD2; J gene: TRBJ2-1; V gene: TRBV4-1; clone size: few; CDR3 DNA: TGCGCCAGCAGCCATCAAATCGGACTAGCGGGAGGCTCCTACAATGAGCAGTTCTTC; CDR3 protein: CASSHQIGLAGGSYNEQFF
CDR3 length: 14; D gene: -; J gene: TRBJ1-4; V gene: TRBV7-9; clone size: -; CDR3 DNA: TGTGCCAGCAGCTTTAATAGGCCCGTCGAAAAACTGTTTTTT; CDR3 protein: CASSFNRPVEKLFF
CDR3 length: 13; D gene: -; J gene: TRBJ2-3; V gene: TRBV7-3; clone size: -; CDR3 DNA: TGTGCCAGCAGCCCACCGGATACAGATACGCAGTATTTT; CDR3 protein: CASSPPDTDTQYF
CDR3 length: 13; D gene: -; J gene: TRBJ2-7; V gene: TRBV5-1; clone size: -; CDR3 DNA: TGCGCCAGCAGCTTGGGCTCCCGTAGCGAGCAGTACTTC; CDR3 protein: CASSLGSRSEQYF
CDR3 length: 13; D gene: -; J gene: TRBJ1-5; V gene: TRBV6-5; clone size: -; CDR3 DNA: TGTGCCAGCGGGGGGCAGCCAAATCAGCCCCAGCATTTT; CDR3 protein: CASGGQPNQPQHF
CDR3 length: 14; D gene: -; J gene: TRBJ1-3; V gene: TRBV2; clone size: -; CDR3 DNA: TGTGCCAGCGGATCGGAGTCCGGTGGAAACACCATATATTTT; CDR3 protein: CASGSESGGNTIYF